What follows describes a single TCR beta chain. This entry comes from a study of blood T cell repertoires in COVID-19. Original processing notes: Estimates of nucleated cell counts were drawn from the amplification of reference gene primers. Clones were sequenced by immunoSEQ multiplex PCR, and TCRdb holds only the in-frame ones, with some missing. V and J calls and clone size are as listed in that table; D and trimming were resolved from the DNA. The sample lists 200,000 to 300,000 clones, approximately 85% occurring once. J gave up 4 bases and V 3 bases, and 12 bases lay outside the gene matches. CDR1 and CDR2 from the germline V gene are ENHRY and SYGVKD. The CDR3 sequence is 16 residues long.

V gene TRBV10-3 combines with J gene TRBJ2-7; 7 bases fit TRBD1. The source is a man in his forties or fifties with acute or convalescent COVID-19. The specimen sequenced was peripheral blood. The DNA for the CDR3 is TGTGCCATCAGTGAACCTGGACGGACAGGCTCATACGAGCAGTACTTC. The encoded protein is CAISEPGRTGSYEQYF.